The clone carrying this T cell receptor (beta chain) was seen a handful of times. Its antigen remains unidentified. This CDR3 comprises 14 residues. The V gene lost 5 bases and the J gene lost 7 bases, with 18 bases spanning the gap. CDR1 and CDR2 from the germline V gene are DFQATT and SNEGSKA (reference sequence). This sample is part of a study of CD8 T cells in ankylosing spondylitis. The study's findings and limits: Among TCR beta sequences, a motif of several highly homologous variants appeared characteristic of ankylosing spondylitis blood.

Each CDR3 protein gets one entry after TCRdb re-called the 5' RACE reads with MiXCR. The data contain under 550,000 distinct CDR3 sequences, roughly 25% of them singletons. Sample: blood, either unsorted or a sorted T cell fraction (not recorded which). The chain has TRBV20-1 and TRBJ1-5, with a weak D call TRBD1 (6 bases). This sequence originates from a male donor with ankylosing spondylitis. The CDR3 spells CSALSRGAEQPQHF. DNA for the CDR3: TGCAGTGCTCTCTCCCGGGGGGCTGAACAGCCCCAGCATTTT.